Included here is one T cell receptor (beta chain) sequence, with context. This clone was picked up one time. The antigen it recognizes is unknown. Within one base of it there is no much larger clone, and no base qualities were kept. This sample stems from a study of cytomegalovirus exposure and HLA in healthy donors (dated by TCRdb to about 2017). In the study overall: According to an earlier analysis of a few hundred of the donors, roughly 180 million T cells yielded roughly 110 million unique TCR beta sequences and around 300 Gb of sequence data. An early release covering 550 to 650 HLA-typed donors comprised approximately 290 gigabases of sequencing data and about 90 million unique TCR sequences. The genetic ancestry cluster associated with self-reported Caucasian donors included roughly 84% of the 300 to 450 genotyped donors. The study aimed to test whether signatures of past pathogen exposure could be identified by cataloging public T cell receptors. The T cell repertoires of some 700 subjects were profiled by immunosequencing and related to cytomegalovirus serostatus. Besides the first cohort of roughly 660 subjects, a separate validation cohort made up of roughly 120 different subjects was used. The study combined high-throughput TCR immunosequencing, statistical association of individual TCRs with disease status, and machine learning to predict cytomegalovirus infection status. A later analysis re-examined previously published TCR beta repertoires from about 700 donors and added high-resolution HLA genotyping to investigate patterns of TCR occurrence. Rather than using new phenotypic data, the later analysis identified candidate immune exposures from TCR beta sequences and from how often those sequences occurred across donors. In an earlier analysis of 587 of the donors, high-throughput TCR beta sequencing was used to judge whether each TCR beta V gene segment behaved as functional or pseudogenic. Alongside the repertoire data, information on donor age, sex, ethnicity and CMV serostatus was compiled. A later genetic analysis took genome-wide SNP genotypes for about 55% of the roughly 670 donors and used that subset as a discovery cohort. Every discovery cohort repertoire had been produced on one sequencing platform. HLA typing covered class I and class II loci at four-digit resolution. The number of donors typed differed by locus, with about 629-640 for A, B, C, DRB1 and DQB1, about 500 for DQA1, nearly 610 for DPA1, and over 400 for DPB1. Roughly 5 DR-DQ haplotypes were handled as single units for association and clustering because linkage in the cohort was strong. Among approximately 370 genotyped donors of the cohort, an average of about 220,000 unique TCR beta nucleotide sequences was sequenced per donor, of which about 20% were non-productive.

The library was made by the immunoSEQ multiplex PCR assay. The multiplex PCR relied on a mix of 60 forward primers for TCR Vbeta segments and 13 reverse primers for TCR Jbeta segments. Amplification of the CDR3 region of rearranged TCR beta genes was performed with a multiplex PCR assay on genomic DNA. On the Illumina HiSeq System, the amplified TCR beta libraries were sequenced as 87-base-pair reads. Under the source paper's analysis protocol: In a later analysis, roughly 80 million unique TCR beta chains were counted across the roughly 610 repertoires, and around 10 million of these chains were shared by at least two donors. Raw reads were error-corrected and collapsed into unique sequences with a nearest-neighbor algorithm that merged closely related sequences to remove PCR and sequencing errors. V, D and J gene segments were assigned by aligning CDR3 sequences to IMGT reference sequences. For a sequence to be retained, a match of at least six nucleotides was required to both a V gene segment and a J gene segment. Rearrangements were classified as productive when the CDR3 lacked stop codons and remained in frame with V and J, and all other rearrangements were classified as non-productive. Following IMGT convention, CDR3 was defined as the stretch from the second conserved V-encoded cysteine to the conserved J-encoded phenylalanine. Sequences without an unambiguous match to a single V gene segment were excluded from the earlier analysis of approximately 560 of the donors. In an earlier analysis of 500 to 750 of the donors, V segments were called functional above 56.7% productive rearrangements and were called segregating when the between-donor standard deviation exceeded 5%. To diagnose cytomegalovirus status from the catalog of TCR beta chain sequences, a statistical classification framework was built. V and J gene assignment, in a later analysis, came from comparing TCR nucleotide sequences with IMGT/GENE-DB human TR gene sequences. Using the TCRdist pipeline, a later analysis assigned CDR3 sequences along with most-parsimonious VDJ recombination scenarios. In a later analysis, each TCR beta chain was defined by its CDR3 amino acid sequence together with its V-gene family, and reads lacking a unique V-gene family were excluded. A later analysis removed 500 to 650 highly shared, low-generation-probability nucleotide sequences to deal with suspected cross-contamination and a sequencing artifact. In a later analysis, a clonal expansion index for each public chain was calculated from normalized within-repertoire ranks of inferred template counts. In a later analysis, generation probabilities were computed with a VDJ recombination model fitted to out-of-frame rearrangements, and the resulting probabilities were checked against IGoR. In a later analysis, TCR-TCR, TCR-HLA and TCR-CMV co-occurrence was scored with hypergeometric tests, and a repertoire-size bias correction was applied to TCR pairs. False discovery rates were estimated in a later analysis by permuting HLA or CMV assignments 20 times. In a later analysis, co-occurring TCRs were grouped using DBSCAN, with TCRdist sequence similarity added in when clustering inside HLA-allele-positive subsets. Co-occurrence clustering excluded repertoires with fewer than 30,000 or more than 120,000 public chains, plus five with anomalous nucleotide sharing. The source is immuneACCESS, and TCRdb retained only in-frame sequences with V and J called. Part of the clones is not carried over; for the studies checked, unresolved V genes explain less than half of this, and the remainder is unexplained. D and trimming come from the DNA, and the V and J calls and clone size come from that table. A total of about 110,000 clones appear in this sample, more than 65% of them only once. The leading ten clones occupy around 2% of the sample.

The cohort consisted of 650 to 850 healthy bone marrow donors. Cohort members were all nominally healthy when sampled, although unrecorded immune exposures were likely present. The donor was CMV seronegative and belonged to the group of under 400 seronegative cohort members. A peripheral blood sample was collected from each donor, and TCR beta sequencing was performed on peripheral blood mononuclear cells. The Qiagen DNeasy Blood Extraction Kit was used to extract genomic DNA from the blood cell samples. What the work shows at the level of the full study, not this receptor alone: A further reported finding was that TCR beta sequences accurately predicted the HLA-A and HLA-B alleles for most subjects in the first cohort. This cohort had only TCR beta chains sequenced, and the lack of alpha or paired-chain data limited which features could be detected. Assigning TCR associations to individual alleles was difficult when HLA alleles, especially DR and DQ, strongly co-occurred. Immune exposure information for the cohort was limited to CMV serostatus. While some public TCRs were present in many individuals, most TCR sequences turned up only very rarely across donors. According to a later analysis, TCR association rates differed among HLA loci, with DRB1 alleles showing the most associated TCRs and HLA-C alleles showing the fewest. In both the original and validation cohorts, the classifier was reported to diagnose cytomegalovirus status with high specificity and sensitivity. In a later genetic analysis, fewer N-insertions in productive TCRs were reported among donors in an Asian-associated ancestry cluster than the roughly 700-donor mean. Sequencing depth was assumed to be roughly uniform across donors in the presence/absence analyses, though that assumption may not hold. A total of fewer than 200 TCR beta chains were listed by the study as associated with cytomegalovirus. Correlated functional status among segregating V segments might be attributable to linkage disequilibrium, but an unknown experimental factor could not be ruled out. A later analysis reported that several top co-occurrence clusters appeared linked to parvovirus B19, influenza, CMV and Epstein-Barr virus. Because HLA typing was missing for some donors at each locus, association tests included only the typed subset. Because counts were too low, approximately 18 rarely observed V segments, including chromosome 9 orphons, were excluded from the earlier analysis of around 640 of the donors. In a later analysis, most CMV-associated TCR beta chains were found to appear HLA-restricted, with HLA associations seemingly driven largely by CMV exposure. A cluster of highly shared sequence variants was judged likely to be a technical artifact of the sequencing pipeline. In a later analysis, HLA-associated TCR beta chains were found to be more clonally expanded and to have lower generation probabilities than equally common non-associated chains. Broadly in line with IMGT annotations, most TCR beta V segments showed up in productive rearrangements about 87% or about 30% of the time in an earlier analysis of a few hundred of the donors. A later analysis associated about 17,000 TCR beta sequences with specific HLA alleles at a false discovery rate of 0.05. The authors suggested that the approach could potentially be generalized to other disease states and immunological phenotypes. Three of the identified cytomegalovirus-associated TCR beta chains were confirmed in vitro to be specific for cytomegalovirus antigens. V-gene and J-gene trimming of TCR beta chains was associated with a missense DCLRE1C variant in a later genetic analysis, and the association was replicated in an independent cohort.

The receptor comes from a young man in good health and CMV-seronegative. Sequenced material: PBMCs.

The CDR3 region reads CASSSLQGMNTEAFF. The nucleotide sequence reads TGTGCCAGCAGCTCTTTACAGGGGATGAACACTGAAGCTTTCTTT. The receptor chain draws on TRBV9 and TRBJ1-1; the junction holds 7 bases that match TRBD1. The junction shows trimming of 4 bases on V and 0 bases on J, and the gene matches do not reach 6 bases of it. The CDR3 holds 15 amino acids from the cysteine to the phenylalanine. Solely the CDR3 DNA is kept, with 45 bases framed from the first base. Per the germline V gene, SGDLS is the CDR1 and YYNGEE is the CDR2.